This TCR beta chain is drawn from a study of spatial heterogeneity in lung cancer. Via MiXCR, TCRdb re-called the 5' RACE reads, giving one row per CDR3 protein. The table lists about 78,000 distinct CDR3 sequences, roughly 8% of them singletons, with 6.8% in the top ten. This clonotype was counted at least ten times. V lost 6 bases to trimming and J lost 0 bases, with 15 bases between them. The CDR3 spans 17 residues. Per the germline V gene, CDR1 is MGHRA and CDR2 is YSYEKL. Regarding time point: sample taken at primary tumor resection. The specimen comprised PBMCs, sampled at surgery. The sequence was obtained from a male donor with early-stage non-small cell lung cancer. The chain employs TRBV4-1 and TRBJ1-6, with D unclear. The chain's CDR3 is CASSPSDDGSYNSPLHF. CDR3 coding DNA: TGCGCCAGCAGTCCCTCGGACGACGGCTCCTATAATTCACCCCTCCACTTT.